This TCR beta chain was identified during a study of cytomegalovirus exposure and HLA in healthy donors. Overall study findings and caveats: Reports described diagnosis of cytomegalovirus status by the classifier as highly specific and sensitive. The study reported that TCR beta sequences accurately predicted HLA-A and HLA-B alleles in most subjects. Across donors, most TCRs were seen rarely, yet some public ones were widespread.

Primers for the PCR totalled 60 Vbeta and 13 Jbeta. TCRdb's table, derived via immunoSEQ multiplex PCR, lists solely in-frame clones and lacks some. The sample has under 150,000 clones; 65% to 85% are singletons. The V segment lost 6 bases and the J segment 8 bases; nucleotides outside the gene matches: 8. This CDR3 comprises 15 residues. Germline CDR1 and CDR2: WNHNN and SYGVQD (reference sequence). Samples came from healthy bone marrow donors. About this clone itself: No antigen is known for it.

The genes are TRBV10-1 and TRBJ2-1; 12 positions agree with TRBD2. The TCR sequence derives from a man between 45 and 60 years old in good health and CMV-seronegative. Input material: PBMCs. The CDR3 here is CASSEPGLAGHEQFF. For the CDR3, the DNA is TGCGCCAGCAGCGAACCGGGACTAGCGGGCCATGAGCAGTTCTTC.